This T cell receptor (beta chain) was identified in a study of blood T cell repertoires in COVID-19. Germline V CDR1 and CDR2: SGHAT, FQNNGV. V shed 5 bases, J shed 0 bases, and the junction held 7 bases outside the gene matches. This CDR3 has 16 amino acids. Individuals aged roughly 18 to 95 years were recruited from around 22 US areas. Researchers sorted participants into cohorts using their self-reported clinical history. The protocol was immunoSEQ multiplex PCR, while the TCRdb copy is restricted to in-frame clones and leaves out a portion. The sample shows about 180,000 clones, over 70% of them seen only once.

The sequence came from a man in his 60s who had been exposed to COVID-19. What was sequenced was PBMCs or T cells enriched from blood (not recorded which). The chain carries TRBV11-2 and TRBJ1-5; 7 bases map to TRBD1. CDR3 nucleotide sequence: TGTGCCAGCAGCGAAGACAGGGTAAATAGCAATCAGCCCCAGCATTTT. Translating it yields CASSEDRVNSNQPQHF. The full variable domain, its missing parts supplied by reference TRBV11-2 and TRBJ1-5, is EAGVAQSPRYKIIEKRQSVAFWCNPISGHATLYWYQQILGQGPKLLIQFQNNGVVDDSQLPKDRFSAERLKGVDSTLKIQPAKLEDSAVYLCASSEDRVNSNQPQHFGDGTRLSIL.